Described below is a single TCR beta chain sequence and its context. No antigen is known for it. These data come from a study of T cell responses to AZD1222 COVID-19 vaccine. Findings and limits, study-wide: Donors were largely white British and mainly female; clonal diversity was possibly underestimated. Seropositive AZD1222 recipients at baseline numbered only five or six. Nearly half of the spike-specific TCRs reportedly recognize variant regions that carry no mutations.

The table came from immunoSEQ multiplex PCR; TCRdb's copy has only in-frame clones and leaves some out. The data contain 100,000 to 150,000 clones, about 89% of them seen just once; the ten biggest clones take up 11%. CDR1 and CDR2 from the germline V gene are MNHEY and SVGAGI. The CDR3 has 13 amino acids. After removal of 6 bases from V and 5 bases from J, the junction contained 5 bases not matched to a gene. The TCR sequence derives from an adult in good health. The sample in question was peripheral blood, obtained on day 0 of MenACWY control vaccination. V and J are TRBV6-5 and TRBJ1-1; 8 bases fit TRBD1. CDR3 region: CASSRQGWTEAFF. DNA of the CDR3: TGTGCCAGCAGCCGACAGGGGTGGACTGAAGCTTTCTTT.